The next 30 T cell receptor beta chains were all read from a single sample in a study of blood T cells in healthy people across ages. The use of a sample-barcoded 5' primer and a J-beta primer mix characterized a second PCR of about 7 to 12 cycles. MiXCR, run by TCRdb on the 5' RACE reads, gives a single entry per CDR3 protein. The sample consists of 540,000 or so distinct CDR3 sequences, roughly 48% of them appearing once. The sample taken for sequencing was blood. These receptors all stem from a man older than 75 in good health.

The chain carries TRBV7-9 and TRBJ1-4; maybe TRBD1 (6 bases). V was cut by 1 base and J by 7 bases, with 13 bases left in between. The CDR3 sequence is 15 residues long. From germline, CDR1 is SEHNR and CDR2 FQNEAQ (reference sequence). Here the CDR3 DNA reads TGTGCCAGCAGCTTAGGAACAGGGTCCCCTGAAAAACTGTTTTTT. Protein product: CASSLGTGSPEKLFF.

The chain couples TRBV9 to TRBJ2-3; the D is unclear. The length of the CDR3 is 13 residues. Trimming shortened V by 3 bases and J by 4 bases, and 9 bases separated the two germline ends. Germline lookup yields CDR1 SGDLS and CDR2 YYNGEE. CDR3 sequence: CASSDQMADTQYF. CDR3 in DNA: TGTGCCAGCAGCGACCAAATGGCAGATACGCAGTATTTT.

The J gene is TRBJ2-7, the V gene TRBV11-2, with a possible D match to TRBD2 (5 bases). The germline V gene has CDR1 SGHAT and CDR2 FQNNGV. V lost 4 bases and J 0 bases, leaving 13 bases between the germline ends. The CDR3 runs 15 residues. The CDR3 is CASSSHGVSSYEQYF. CDR3 nucleotides: TGTGCCAGCAGCTCCCACGGGGTCAGCTCCTACGAGCAGTACTTC. Full variable domain (remainder filled in from reference TRBV11-2 and TRBJ2-7): EAGVAQSPRYKIIEKRQSVAFWCNPISGHATLYWYQQILGQGPKLLIQFQNNGVVDDSQLPKDRFSAERLKGVDSTLKIQPAKLEDSAVYLCASSSHGVSSYEQYFGPGTRLTVT.

The rearrangement links TRBV5-1 to TRBJ2-1; D is tentatively TRBD1 or TRBD2 (5 bases each). CDR1 SGHRS and CDR2 YFSETQ come from the germline V gene. This CDR3 has 16 amino acids. The V and J ends lost 4 bases and 4 bases respectively, with 18 bases between them. The DNA for the CDR3 is TGCGCCAGCAGCCCGGGTGAGGGGTCGATATACAATGAGCAGTTCTTC. It is translated as CASSPGEGSIYNEQFF. Filled out from reference TRBV5-1 and TRBJ2-1, the complete variable domain reads KAGVTQTPRYLIKTRGQQVTLSCSPISGHRSVSWYQQTPGQGLQFLFEYFSETQRNKGNFPGRFSGRQFSNSRSEMNVSTLELGDSALYLCASSPGEGSIYNEQFFGPGTRLTVL.

The rearrangement links TRBV15 to TRBJ1-5, with unresolved D. Per germline, CDR1 LNHNV and CDR2 YYDKDF (reference sequence). CDR3 length equals 15 residues. V lost 1 base, J lost 0 bases, and 7 bases lay in between. The CDR3 here is CATSRVSVSNQPQHF. CDR3 bases: TGTGCCACCAGCAGAGTTAGCGTTAGCAATCAGCCCCAGCATTTT.

J is TRBJ2-5 and V is TRBV9, with D tentatively TRBD1 or TRBD2 (5 bases each). The better agreement between TRBJ2-7 and the DNA end casts doubt on the J call. The CDR3 runs to 14 residues. CDR1 and CDR2 from the germline V gene are SGDLS and YYNGEE. CDR3 residues: CASSVDLGPYEQYF. The CDR3 coding sequence is TGTGCCAGCAGCGTAGATTTGGGACCCTACGAGCAGTACTTC.

CDR3 sequence: CSADRGEGDTQYF. CDR3 bases: TGCAGTGCTGACAGGGGCGAGGGAGATACGCAGTATTTT. This sequence joins TRBV20-1 and TRBJ2-3; 8 bases match TRBD1. This CDR3 comprises 13 residues. V lost 5 bases, J lost 5 bases, and 6 bases stayed unmatched. Germline values: CDR1 DFQATT, CDR2 SNEGSKA (reference sequence).

The chain combines TRBV6-1 with TRBJ2-7, with 8 bases that match TRBD1. CDR3 length: 16 amino acids. From germline, CDR1 is MNHNS and CDR2 SASEGT. Trimming removed 2 bases from V and 3 bases from J; junction bases left unmatched: 9. DNA of the CDR3: TGTGCCAGCAGTGAAATAGCGGCAGGGGGCCTCTACGAGCAGTACTTC. This gives the protein CASSEIAAGGLYEQYF.

V gene TRBV9 combines with J gene TRBJ2-3; tentative D call: TRBD2 (5 bases). Germline CDR1 is SGDLS and CDR2 is YYNGEE. With 1 base removed from V and 3 bases from J, the gap between germline ends came to 12 bases. The CDR3 length is 15 residues. CDR3 amino acids: CASSVFDGGTDTQYF. The CDR3 region has the DNA TGTGCCAGCAGCGTATTCGACGGAGGAACAGATACGCAGTATTTT.

J is TRBJ2-5 and V is TRBV5-1, with D possibly being TRBD2 (6 bases). Trimming left V 7 bases short and J 2 bases short, with 9 bases between. From germline, CDR1 is SGHRS and CDR2 YFSETQ. The CDR3 contains 12 residues. CDR3 bases: TGCGCCAGCCGGGACTTACAAGAGACCCAGTACTTC. Protein product: CASRDLQETQYF.

V is TRBV6-5 and J is TRBJ2-3, with 10 bases aligning to TRBD2. Germline values: CDR1 MNHEY, CDR2 SVGAGI. V shed 6 bases and J 8 bases; nucleotides not matched to a gene: 8. This CDR3 contains 14 residues. The CDR3 is CASSSSGGTSTQYF. In DNA, the CDR3 is TGTGCCAGCAGCAGTAGCGGGGGGACATCTACGCAGTATTTT.

The CDR3 spells CAWSVGTDTDTQYF. CDR3 coding DNA: TGTGCCTGGAGTGTCGGGACAGATACAGATACGCAGTATTTT. The chain recombines TRBV30 with TRBJ2-3; 7 nucleotides agree with TRBD1. The CDR3 runs 14 residues. With 0 bases clipped from V and 3 bases from J, the junction kept 3 bases outside the gene matches. CDR1 and CDR2 from the germline V gene are GTSNPN and SVGIG (reference sequence).

This clonotype was seen a few times. The CDR3 here is CAAAGSLGREQYF. The CDR3 DNA reads as TGTGCCGCCGCAGGGAGCTTAGGTCGGGAGCAGTACTTC. V gene TRBV10-3 combines with J gene TRBJ2-5, with TRBD2 as a possible D gene (6 bases). V shed 11 bases and J shed 11 bases, with 24 bases lying between them. The CDR3 has 13 residues. Looked up from germline, CDR1 is ENHRY and CDR2 is SYGVKD.

V and J are TRBV10-3 and TRBJ2-4; D unresolved. From germline, CDR1 is ENHRY and CDR2 SYGVKD. The CDR3 length is 16 residues. Between the trimmed V and J ends, which lost 7 bases and 0 bases, there was a span of 16 bases. The CDR3 bases are TGTGCCATCACTCCCTCGAACCCCGAAGCCAAAAACATTCAGTACTTC. Its translation is CAITPSNPEAKNIQYF.

The V call is TRBV5-5, the J call TRBJ2-5; tentative D call: TRBD1 (5 bases). V shed 1 base and J shed 3 bases, with 19 bases lying between them. Germline values: CDR1 SGHKS, CDR2 YYEKEE (reference sequence). The length of the CDR3 is 17 residues. The CDR3 DNA follows: TGTGCCAGCAGCTTGAATCCGTATAAGGGCAGGGAAGAGACCCAGTACTTC. Translation gives CASSLNPYKGREETQYF.

The CDR3 coding sequence is TGCGCCAGCAGCCAAGGACTAGCGTCGAGCTCCTACAATGAGCAGTTCTTC. This sequence encodes CASSQGLASSSYNEQFF. The V and J genes are TRBV4-1 and TRBJ2-1; TRBD2 matches 8 bases. Germline CDR1 MGHRA, CDR2 YSYEKL. CDR3 length: 17 residues. Germline trimming cut 1 base from V and 0 bases from J; bases unmatched to any gene: 5.

This clonotype has only one observation. The chain has TRBV18 and TRBJ2-5; D is unresolved. Germline V lookup: CDR1 KGHSH, CDR2 LQKENI. The CDR3 totals 12 residues. The V end lost 9 bases, the J end lost 1 base, and 9 bases lay between the germline ends. The chain's CDR3 is CASGLSQETQYF. The CDR3 bases are TGTGCCAGTGGCCTGTCCCAAGAGACCCAGTACTTC. Filled out from reference TRBV18 and TRBJ2-5, the complete variable domain reads NAGVMQNPRHLVRRRGQEARLRCSPMKGHSHVYWYRQLPEEGLKFMVYLQKENIIDESGMPKERFSAEFPKEGPSILRIQQVVRGDSAAYFCASGLSQETQYFGPGTRLLVL.

This chain links TRBV6-5 with TRBJ2-2; no firm D call. V was trimmed by 2 bases and J by 7 bases, leaving 11 bases between them. CDR3 size: 14 residues. CDR1 and CDR2 (germline): MNHEY, SVGAGI. The CDR3 bases are TGTGCCAGCAGTTACCGGAGCATTGGCGGGGAGCTGTTTTTT. Protein sequence: CASSYRSIGGELFF.

The chain links TRBV29-1 to TRBJ2-3, with 11 bases aligning to TRBD2. The J segment lost 0 bases and the V segment lost 4 bases, leaving 3 bases of the junction unmatched. The CDR3 extends over 15 amino acids. CDR1 SQVTM and CDR2 ANQGSEA come from the germline V gene. Here the CDR3 DNA reads TGCAGCGTTGGACTAGCGGGGTTTAGCACAGATACGCAGTATTTT. Its translation is CSVGLAGFSTDTQYF.

This chain connects TRBV4-3 to TRBJ2-3, with D possibly being TRBD1 (7 bases). The germline CDR1 and CDR2 sequences are LGHNA and YSLEER. Between the trimmed V and J ends, which lost 0 bases and 5 bases, there was a span of 15 bases. The CDR3 loop spans 16 amino acids. The CDR3 nucleotides read TGCGCCAGCAGCCAAGATTGGGTTCAGGGGGGAGATACGCAGTATTTT. It encodes CASSQDWVQGGDTQYF.

This chain connects TRBV27 to TRBJ2-3; perhaps D is TRBD1 or TRBD2 (5 bases each). Looked up from germline, CDR1 is MNHEY and CDR2 is SMNVEV (reference sequence). The CDR3 extends over 18 amino acids. The V gene lost 9 bases and the J gene lost 2 bases, with 27 bases spanning the gap. In nucleotides, the CDR3 is TGTGCCAGAAGTCCGTTACAGGTGGCGGGTTGTTTCACAGATACGCAGTATTTT. It translates to CARSPLQVAGCFTDTQYF.

The V gene is TRBV9, the J gene TRBJ2-7; weak D call: TRBD2 (6 bases). Looked up from germline, CDR1 is SGDLS and CDR2 is YYNGEE. The CDR3 consists of 13 residues. The V end was cut by 0 bases, the J end by 5 bases, with 9 bases between. CDR3 amino acids: CASSVAPGDEQYF. CDR3 coding DNA: TGTGCCAGCAGCGTAGCTCCGGGGGACGAGCAGTACTTC.

The rearrangement uses TRBV28 and TRBJ1-2; D uncertain. V was cut by 4 bases and J by 7 bases, with 7 bases left in between. CDR1 is MDHEN and CDR2 is SYDVKM in the germline V gene. The CDR3 spans 11 residues. CDR3 nucleotides: TGTGCCAGCAGTTCCACACGTGGCTACACCTTC. It is translated as CASSSTRGYTF.

The rearrangement links TRBV6-1 to TRBJ2-3, with 10 bases identical to TRBD1. The CDR3 is made up of 18 amino acids. Germline V gene lookup returns CDR1 MNHNS and CDR2 SASEGT. After removal of 6 bases from V and 5 bases from J, the junction contained 17 bases not matched to a gene. CDR3 nucleotides: TGTGCCAGCAGCCCGGGGACAGGGGCCGCCTGGGCTATAGATACGCAGTATTTT. Its translation is CASSPGTGAAWAIDTQYF.

This chain connects TRBV2 to TRBJ2-7; 12 bases align to TRBD2. The ends lost 7 bases at V and 0 bases at J; junction bases unmatched: 4. This CDR3 has 15 amino acids. Per germline, CDR1 SNHLY and CDR2 FYNNEI. CDR3 sequence: CASKGLAGRSYEQYF. CDR3 coding DNA: TGTGCCAGCAAGGGACTAGCGGGCCGCTCCTACGAGCAGTACTTC. The complete variable domain, with remaining parts taken from reference TRBV2 and TRBJ2-7, reads EPEVTQTPSHQVTQMGQEVILRCVPISNHLYFYWYRQILGQKVEFLVSFYNNEISEKSEIFDDQFSVERPDGSNFTLKIRSTKLEDSAMYFCASKGLAGRSYEQYFGPGTRLTVT.

In its sample, this clonotype was seen once. The chain joins TRBV25-1 to TRBJ1-4, with a weak D call TRBD1 (5 bases). From germline, CDR1 is MGHDK and CDR2 SYGVNS. V gave up 6 bases and J gave up 6 bases, with 11 bases separating them. The CDR3 length is 13 residues. The DNA of the CDR3 is TGTGCCAGCAGGAGTGGGACGGATGAAAAACTGTTTTTT. Translated, it gives CASRSGTDEKLFF.

This clonotype has just a few counts. CDR3 DNA: TGCAGTGGCCGGAGACACGGGGGGAACACTGAAGCTTTCTTT. This gives the protein CSGRRHGGNTEAFF. The chain carries TRBV20-1 and TRBJ1-1, with D possibly matching TRBD1 (5 bases). Trimming stripped 7 bases from V and 1 base from J, with 16 bases between. The CDR3 runs 14 residues. Germline CDR1 and CDR2: DFQATT and SNEGSKA (reference sequence).

This chain connects TRBV30 to TRBJ2-1; D is unclear. Germline loops: CDR1 GTSNPN, CDR2 SVGIG (reference sequence). The V and J ends lost 7 bases and 5 bases respectively, with 9 bases between them. The CDR3 length is 11 residues. The CDR3 sequence: CALSRNNEQFF. The CDR3 DNA is TGTGCCTTGAGCCGTAACAATGAGCAGTTCTTC.

This clonotype came up a few times. This chain links TRBV5-1 with TRBJ1-2; the D gene is possibly TRBD1 (6 bases). Per the germline V gene, CDR1 is SGHRS and CDR2 is YFSETQ. This CDR3 has 15 residues. The germline V and J ends were trimmed by 3 bases and 6 bases, with 18 bases remaining between them. CDR3 protein: CASSYTQGVLDGYTF. The CDR3 DNA reads as TGCGCCAGCAGCTACACACAGGGCGTCCTGGATGGCTACACCTTC.

The chain carries TRBV6-1 and TRBJ2-5, with 9 nucleotides matching TRBD1. Germline CDR1 MNHNS, CDR2 SASEGT. After removal of 6 bases from V and 2 bases from J, the junction contained 13 bases not matched to a gene. The CDR3 is 17 amino acids. DNA for the CDR3: TGTGCCAGCAGCCGCGCCCGTGGGACAGGGAAACAAGAGACCCAGTACTTC. Its protein product is CASSRARGTGKQETQYF.